This T cell receptor (beta chain) was sequenced for a study of cytomegalovirus exposure and HLA in healthy donors. Study-level information: The platform used for the 120 validation repertoires matched that of the approximately 670 first-cohort repertoires, a later analysis reported. Study results and caveats: Researchers counted roughly 160 TCR beta chains as cytomegalovirus-associated. The finding came from a later analysis; first-cohort TCR clusters tended to co-occur in the roughly 110 validation repertoires.

The CDR3 length is 15 residues. V gave up 6 bases and J gave up 5 bases, with 17 bases separating them. CDR1 and CDR2 from the germline V gene are MRHNA and SNTAGT. Profiling relied on immunoSEQ multiplex PCR, and the TCRdb table lists in-frame clones only, not all of them. The sample consists of tens of thousands of clones, about 96% of them appearing once. On this clone: The target antigen is unknown.

This TCR derives from a man aged 18 to 29 in good health and CMV-seronegative. Sequencing input: PBMCs. The chain combines TRBV6-4 with TRBJ2-1, with a tentative D call TRBD2 (6 bases). DNA of the CDR3: TGTGCCAGCAGACCCCACAGCGGGTCGAACAATGAGCAGTTCTTC. The encoded protein is CASRPHSGSNNEQFF.